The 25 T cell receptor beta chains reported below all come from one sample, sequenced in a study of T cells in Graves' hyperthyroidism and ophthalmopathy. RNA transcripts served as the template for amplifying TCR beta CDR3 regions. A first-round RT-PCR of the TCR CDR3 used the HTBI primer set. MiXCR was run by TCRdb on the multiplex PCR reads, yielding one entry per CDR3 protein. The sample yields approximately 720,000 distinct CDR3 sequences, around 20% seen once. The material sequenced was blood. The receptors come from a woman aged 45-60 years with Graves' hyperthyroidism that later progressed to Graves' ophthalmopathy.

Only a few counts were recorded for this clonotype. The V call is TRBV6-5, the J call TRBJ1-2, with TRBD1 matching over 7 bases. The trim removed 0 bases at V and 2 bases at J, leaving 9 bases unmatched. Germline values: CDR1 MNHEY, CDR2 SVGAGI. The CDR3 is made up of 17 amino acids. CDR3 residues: CASSYSIDWGQNYGYTF. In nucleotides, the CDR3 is TGTGCCAGCAGTTACTCGATTGATTGGGGACAGAACTATGGCTACACCTTC.

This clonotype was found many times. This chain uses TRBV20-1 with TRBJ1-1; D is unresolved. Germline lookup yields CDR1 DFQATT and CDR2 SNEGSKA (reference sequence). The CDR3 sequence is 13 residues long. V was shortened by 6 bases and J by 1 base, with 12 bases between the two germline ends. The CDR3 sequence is CSAERTQNTEAFF. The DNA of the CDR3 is TGCAGTGCCGAAAGGACCCAGAACACTGAAGCTTTCTTT.

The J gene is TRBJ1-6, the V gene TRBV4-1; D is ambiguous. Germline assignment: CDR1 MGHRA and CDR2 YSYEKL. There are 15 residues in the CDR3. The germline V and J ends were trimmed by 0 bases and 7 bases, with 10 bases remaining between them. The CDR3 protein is CASSQDDGRNSPLHF. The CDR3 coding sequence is TGCGCCAGCAGCCAAGATGATGGACGGAATTCACCCCTCCACTTT.

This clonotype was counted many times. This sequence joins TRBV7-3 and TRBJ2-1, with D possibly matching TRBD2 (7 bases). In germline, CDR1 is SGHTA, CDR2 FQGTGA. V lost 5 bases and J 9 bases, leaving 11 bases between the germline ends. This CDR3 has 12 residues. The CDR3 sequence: CASSRGAGEQFF. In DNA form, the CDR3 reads TGTGCCAGCAGCCGGGGGGCCGGTGAGCAGTTCTTC.

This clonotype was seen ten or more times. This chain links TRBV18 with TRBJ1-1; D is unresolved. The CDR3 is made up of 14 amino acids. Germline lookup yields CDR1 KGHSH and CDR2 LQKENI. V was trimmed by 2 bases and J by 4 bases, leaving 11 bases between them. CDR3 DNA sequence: TGTGCCAGCTCACCATCCGGGAGTCTCACTGAAGCTTTCTTT. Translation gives CASSPSGSLTEAFF.

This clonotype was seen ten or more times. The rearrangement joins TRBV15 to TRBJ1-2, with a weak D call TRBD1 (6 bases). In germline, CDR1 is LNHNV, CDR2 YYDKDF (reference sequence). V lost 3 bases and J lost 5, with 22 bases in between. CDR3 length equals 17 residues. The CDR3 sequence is CATSRESVAQGVYGYTF. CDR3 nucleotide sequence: TGTGCCACCAGCAGGGAATCGGTAGCACAGGGCGTATATGGCTACACCTTC.

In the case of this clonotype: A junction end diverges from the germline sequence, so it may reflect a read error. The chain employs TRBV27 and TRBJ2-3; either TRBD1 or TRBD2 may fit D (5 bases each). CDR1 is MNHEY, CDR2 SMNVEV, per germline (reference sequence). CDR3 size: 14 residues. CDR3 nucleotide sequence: TGTGCCAGCAGTTTATACGCGGGCACAGGTACGCAGTATTTT. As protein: CASSLYAGTGTQYF.

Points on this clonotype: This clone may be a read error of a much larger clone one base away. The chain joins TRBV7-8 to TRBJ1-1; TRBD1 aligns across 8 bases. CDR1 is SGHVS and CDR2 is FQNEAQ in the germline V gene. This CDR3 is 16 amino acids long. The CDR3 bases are TGTGCCAGCAACTTAGGGACAGGAGTCATGAACACTGAAGCTTTCTTT. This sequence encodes CASNLGTGVMNTEAFF.

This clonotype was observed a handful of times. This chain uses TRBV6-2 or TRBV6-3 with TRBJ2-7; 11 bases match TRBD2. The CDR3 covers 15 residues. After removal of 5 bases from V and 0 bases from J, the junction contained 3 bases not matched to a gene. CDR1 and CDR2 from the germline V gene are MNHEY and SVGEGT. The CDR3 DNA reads TGTGCCAGCAGTCCCCTAGCGGGGGGCTCCTACGAGCAGTACTTC. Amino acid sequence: CASSPLAGGSYEQYF.

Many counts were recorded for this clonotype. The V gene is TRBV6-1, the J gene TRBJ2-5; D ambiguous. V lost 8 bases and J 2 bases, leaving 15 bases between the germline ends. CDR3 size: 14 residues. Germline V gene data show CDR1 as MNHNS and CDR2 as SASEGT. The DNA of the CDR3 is TGTGCCAGCTGCCCACAAGACGATCAAGAGACCCAGTACTTC. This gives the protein CASCPQDDQETQYF.

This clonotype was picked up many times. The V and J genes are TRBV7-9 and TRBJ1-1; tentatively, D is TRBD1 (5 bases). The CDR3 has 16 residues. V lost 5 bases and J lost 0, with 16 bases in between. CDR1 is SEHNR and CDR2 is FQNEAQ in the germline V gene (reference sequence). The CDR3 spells CASSRVGDGVNTEAFF. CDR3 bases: TGTGCCAGCAGCCGAGTTGGGGACGGGGTGAACACTGAAGCTTTCTTT. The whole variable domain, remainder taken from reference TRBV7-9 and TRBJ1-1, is DTGVSQNPRHKITKRGQNVTFRCDPISEHNRLYWYRQTLGQGPEFLTYFQNEAQLEKSRLLSDRFSAERPKGSFSTLEIQRTEQGDSAMYLCASSRVGDGVNTEAFFGQGTRLTVV.

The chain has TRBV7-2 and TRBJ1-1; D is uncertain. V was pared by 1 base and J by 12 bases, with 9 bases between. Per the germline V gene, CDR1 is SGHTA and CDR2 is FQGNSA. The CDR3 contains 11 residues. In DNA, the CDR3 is TGTGCCAGCAGCTTAGATAGGGCGACTTTCTTT. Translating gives CASSLDRATFF.

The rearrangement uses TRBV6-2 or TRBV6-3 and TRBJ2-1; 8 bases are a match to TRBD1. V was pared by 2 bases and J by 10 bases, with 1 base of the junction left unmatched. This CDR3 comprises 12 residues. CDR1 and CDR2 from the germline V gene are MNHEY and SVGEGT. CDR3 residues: CASSYRTGEQFF. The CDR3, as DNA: TGTGCCAGCAGTTACCGGACAGGGGAGCAGTTCTTC.

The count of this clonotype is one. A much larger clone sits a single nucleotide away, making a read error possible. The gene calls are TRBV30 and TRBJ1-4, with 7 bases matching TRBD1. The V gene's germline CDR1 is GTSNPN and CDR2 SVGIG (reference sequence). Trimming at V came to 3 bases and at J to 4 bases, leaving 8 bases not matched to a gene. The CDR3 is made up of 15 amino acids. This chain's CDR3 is CAWSPGQEVNEKLFF. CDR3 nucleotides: TGTGCCTGGAGCCCAGGACAGGAGGTTAATGAAAAACTGTTTTTT.

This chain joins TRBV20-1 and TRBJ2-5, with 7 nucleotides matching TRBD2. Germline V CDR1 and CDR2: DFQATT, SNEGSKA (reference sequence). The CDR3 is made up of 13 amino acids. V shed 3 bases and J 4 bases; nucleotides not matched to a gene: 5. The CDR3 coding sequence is TGCAGTGCTAGCGGGGGGTTCCTAGAGACCCAGTACTTC. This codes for CSASGGFLETQYF.

The CDR3 DNA reads as TGCAGTGCTAGAAAGGACAGGGGGGCTGGAAACACCATATATTTT. Encoded protein: CSARKDRGAGNTIYF. The rearrangement uses TRBV20-1 and TRBJ1-3; 10 bases match TRBD1. The CDR3 has 15 amino acids. Germline lookup yields CDR1 DFQATT and CDR2 SNEGSKA (reference sequence). Trimming removed 2 bases from V and 2 bases from J; junction bases left unmatched: 3.

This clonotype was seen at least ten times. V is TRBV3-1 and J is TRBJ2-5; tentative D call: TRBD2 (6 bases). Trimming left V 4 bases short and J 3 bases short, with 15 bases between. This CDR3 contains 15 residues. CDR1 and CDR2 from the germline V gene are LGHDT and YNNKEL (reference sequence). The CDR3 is CASSLLADAKETQYF. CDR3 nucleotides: TGTGCCAGCAGCCTATTAGCGGATGCCAAAGAGACCCAGTACTTC.

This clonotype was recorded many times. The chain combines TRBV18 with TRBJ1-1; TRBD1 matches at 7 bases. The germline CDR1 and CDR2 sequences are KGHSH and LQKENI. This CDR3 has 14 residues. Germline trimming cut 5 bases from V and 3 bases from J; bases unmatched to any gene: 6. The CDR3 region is CASSLTGRYTEAFF. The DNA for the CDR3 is TGTGCCAGCTCATTGACAGGGAGGTACACTGAAGCTTTCTTT. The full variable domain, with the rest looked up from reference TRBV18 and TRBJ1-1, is NAGVMQNPRHLVRRRGQEARLRCSPMKGHSHVYWYRQLPEEGLKFMVYLQKENIIDESGMPKERFSAEFPKEGPSILRIQQVVRGDSAAYFCASSLTGRYTEAFFGQGTRLTVV.

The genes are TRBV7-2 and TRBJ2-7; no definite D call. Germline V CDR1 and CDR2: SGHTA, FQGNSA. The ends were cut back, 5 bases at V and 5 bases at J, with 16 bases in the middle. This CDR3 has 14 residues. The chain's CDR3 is CASSRVAKTHEQYF. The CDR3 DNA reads TGTGCCAGCAGCCGCGTGGCGAAAACCCACGAGCAGTACTTC.

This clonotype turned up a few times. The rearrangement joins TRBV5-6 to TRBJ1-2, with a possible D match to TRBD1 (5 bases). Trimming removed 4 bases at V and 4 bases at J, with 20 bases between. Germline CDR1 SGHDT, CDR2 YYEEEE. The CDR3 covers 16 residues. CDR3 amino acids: CASSPGTTVWSYGYTF. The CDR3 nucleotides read TGTGCCAGCAGCCCCGGGACGACGGTTTGGAGCTATGGCTACACCTTC.

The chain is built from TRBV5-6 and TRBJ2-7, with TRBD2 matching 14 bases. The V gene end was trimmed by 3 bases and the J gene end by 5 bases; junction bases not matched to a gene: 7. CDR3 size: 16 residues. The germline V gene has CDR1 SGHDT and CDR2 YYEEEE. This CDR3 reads CASSSRLAGGPHEQYF. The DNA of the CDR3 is TGTGCCAGCAGCTCGCGACTAGCGGGGGGGCCCCACGAGCAGTACTTC. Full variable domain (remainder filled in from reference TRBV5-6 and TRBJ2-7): DAGVTQSPTHLIKTRGQQVTLRCSPKSGHDTVSWYQQALGQGPQFIFQYYEEEERQRGNFPDRFSGHQFPNYSSELNVNALLLGDSALYLCASSSRLAGGPHEQYFGPGTRLTVT.

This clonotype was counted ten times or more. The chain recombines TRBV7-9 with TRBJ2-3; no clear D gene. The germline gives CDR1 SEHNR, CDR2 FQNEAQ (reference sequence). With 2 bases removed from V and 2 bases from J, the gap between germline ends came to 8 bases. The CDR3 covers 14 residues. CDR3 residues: CASSLPLATDTQYF. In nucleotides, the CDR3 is TGTGCCAGCAGCTTACCTCTTGCCACAGATACGCAGTATTTT.

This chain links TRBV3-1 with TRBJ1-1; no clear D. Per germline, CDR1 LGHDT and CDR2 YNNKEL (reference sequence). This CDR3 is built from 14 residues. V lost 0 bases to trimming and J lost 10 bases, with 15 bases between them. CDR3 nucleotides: TGTGCCAGCAGCCAAGATCTCGGAGCAAGACGAGCTTTCTTT. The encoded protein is CASSQDLGARRAFF.

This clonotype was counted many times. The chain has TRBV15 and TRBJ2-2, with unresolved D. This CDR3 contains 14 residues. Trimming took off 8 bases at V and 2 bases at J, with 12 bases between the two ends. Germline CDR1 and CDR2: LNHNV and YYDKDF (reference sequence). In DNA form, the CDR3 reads TGTGCCACCGGGTTCCTGGGAAACACCGGGGAGCTGTTTTTT. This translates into CATGFLGNTGELFF.

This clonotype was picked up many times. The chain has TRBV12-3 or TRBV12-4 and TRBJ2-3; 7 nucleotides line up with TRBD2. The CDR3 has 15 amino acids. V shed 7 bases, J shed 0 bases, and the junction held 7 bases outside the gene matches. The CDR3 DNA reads TGTGCCAGCACCTACGAGCGGGGAAGCACAGATACGCAGTATTTT. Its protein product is CASTYERGSTDTQYF.